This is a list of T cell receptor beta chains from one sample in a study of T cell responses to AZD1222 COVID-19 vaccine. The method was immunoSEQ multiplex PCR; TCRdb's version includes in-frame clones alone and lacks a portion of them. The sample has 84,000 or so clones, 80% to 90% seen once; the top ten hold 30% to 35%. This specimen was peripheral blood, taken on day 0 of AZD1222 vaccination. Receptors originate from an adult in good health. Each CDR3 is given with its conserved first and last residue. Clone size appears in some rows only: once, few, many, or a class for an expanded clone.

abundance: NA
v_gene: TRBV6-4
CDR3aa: CASSDWIAGIPKVYEQYF

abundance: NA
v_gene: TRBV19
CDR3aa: CASSIVGVGRNTTNEKLFF

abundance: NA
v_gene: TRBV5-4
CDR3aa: CASSRTSGSRHEQYF

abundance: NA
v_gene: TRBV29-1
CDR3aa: CSVEGPTGAQETQYF

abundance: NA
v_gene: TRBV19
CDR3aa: CASSRVQGAFNQPQHF

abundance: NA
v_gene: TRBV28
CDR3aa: CASSRDNYEQYF

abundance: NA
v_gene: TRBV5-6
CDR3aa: CASSLGSPFSGNTIYF

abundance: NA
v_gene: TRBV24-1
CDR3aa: CATSDLHRGMDTQYF

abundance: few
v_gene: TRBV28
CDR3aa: CASRADLNTGELFF

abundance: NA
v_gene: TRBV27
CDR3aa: CASSPSGQPLGYTF

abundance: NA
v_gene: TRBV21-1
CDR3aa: CASSKEWYGYTF

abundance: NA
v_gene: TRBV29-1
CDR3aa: CSVASRVERADTQYF

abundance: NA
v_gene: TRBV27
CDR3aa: CASSLFLSSNQPQHF

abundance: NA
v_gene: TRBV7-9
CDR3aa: CASSFSGRISYEQYF

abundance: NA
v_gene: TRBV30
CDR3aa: CAWRIDSPLHF

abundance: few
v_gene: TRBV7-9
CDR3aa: CASSFKTGGSYEQYF

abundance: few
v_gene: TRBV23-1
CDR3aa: CASTPTGKHHQPQHF

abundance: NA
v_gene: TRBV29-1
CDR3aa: CSVARDTDTQYF

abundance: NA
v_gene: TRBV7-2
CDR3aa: CASSPGRSTDTQYF

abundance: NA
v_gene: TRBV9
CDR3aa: CASSVAGREETQYF

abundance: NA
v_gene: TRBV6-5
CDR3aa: CASSRPDGHGETQYF

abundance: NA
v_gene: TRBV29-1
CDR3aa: CSVEDQGFEKLFF

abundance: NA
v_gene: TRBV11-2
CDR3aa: CASSSVRTETNYGYTF

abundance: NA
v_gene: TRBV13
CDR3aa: CASRRDYGDTGELFF

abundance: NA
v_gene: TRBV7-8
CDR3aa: CASSLGTGTLIQLKYEQYF

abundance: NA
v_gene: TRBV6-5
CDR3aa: CASTGRSSGNTIYF

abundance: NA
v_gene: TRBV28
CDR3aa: CASSSAGQGGSSYNSPLHF

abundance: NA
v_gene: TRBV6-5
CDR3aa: CATTNGNIQYF

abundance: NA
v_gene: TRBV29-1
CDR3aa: CSVALAHGRDTQYF

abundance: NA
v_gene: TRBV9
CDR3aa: CASAGREIQETQYF

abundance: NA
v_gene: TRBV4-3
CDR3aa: CASSQEQGYNSPLHF

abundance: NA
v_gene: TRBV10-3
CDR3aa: CAISGGQYEQYF

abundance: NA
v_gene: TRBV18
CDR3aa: CASSPDRSGANVLTF

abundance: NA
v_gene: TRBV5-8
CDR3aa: CASSLEQASYEQYF

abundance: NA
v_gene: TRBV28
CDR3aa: CASRLNLDQPQHF

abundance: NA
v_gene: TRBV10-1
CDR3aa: CASSEQAYYGYTF

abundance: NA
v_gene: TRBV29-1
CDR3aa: CSVGAGGQKTQYF

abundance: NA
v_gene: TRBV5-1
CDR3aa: CASSPRRAGGAGELFF

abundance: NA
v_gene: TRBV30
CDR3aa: CAWSTQLAYSSYNEQFF

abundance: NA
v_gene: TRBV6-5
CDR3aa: CASRNTASNQPQHF

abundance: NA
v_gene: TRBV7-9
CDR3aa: CASSSQWGGISSPGYTF

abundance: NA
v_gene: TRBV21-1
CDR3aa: CASSKGFRTPRGTGELFF

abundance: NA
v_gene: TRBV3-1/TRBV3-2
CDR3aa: CASSQDRASGRDNTQYF

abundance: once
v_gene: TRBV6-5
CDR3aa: CASRARVPYGYTF

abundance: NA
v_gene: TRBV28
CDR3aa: CASSFDPVGYNQPQHF